This T cell receptor beta chain was sequenced during a study of shared clonotypes between healthy human individuals. General observations from the study: Only blood was sampled; tissue repertoires likely differ.

The CDR3 has 12 amino acids. Trimming cost V 2 bases and J 8 bases, with 8 bases left between them. Germline assignment: CDR1 SGDLS and CDR2 YYNGEE. The run depth of the assay was deep. Libraries were prepared by immunoSEQ multiplex PCR; TCRdb keeps only in-frame clonotypes and omits some of them. The sample lists hundreds of thousands of clones, just over 90% seen once, with more than 20% in the top ten. A word on this clone: The antigen remains unidentified.

In the naive CD8 group, cells lacked CD45RO and were positively selected for CCR7, so terminally differentiated effector memory CD45RA+ cells were left out. The genes are TRBV9 and TRBJ2-1; weak D call: TRBD2 (5 bases). Sequencing was performed on naive CD8+ T cells sorted from blood. The TCR originated in a man aged 25 to 40 in good health. This chain's CDR3 is CASSVQADEQFF. CDR3 nucleotides: TGTGCCAGCAGCGTCCAAGCGGATGAGCAGTTCTTC.